The present TCR beta chain was sequenced within a study of blood T cell repertoires in COVID-19. TCRdb's copy holds only in-frame clones and misses some; the assay was immunoSEQ multiplex PCR. The sample holds tens of thousands of clones, about four fifths seen once. The sequenced material came from peripheral blood. The sequence was collected from a man in his forties with acute or convalescent COVID-19.

The CDR3 here is CASSISRQIYYEQYF. The CDR3, as DNA: TGTGCCAGCAGCATTAGCAGACAGATCTACTACGAGCAGTACTTC. This sequence joins TRBV11-2 and TRBJ2-7; TRBD1 is a possible D gene (5 bases). Germline lookup yields CDR1 SGHAT and CDR2 FQNNGV. The CDR3 is made up of 15 amino acids. Trimming shortened V by 5 bases and J by 3 bases, and 17 bases separated the two germline ends.